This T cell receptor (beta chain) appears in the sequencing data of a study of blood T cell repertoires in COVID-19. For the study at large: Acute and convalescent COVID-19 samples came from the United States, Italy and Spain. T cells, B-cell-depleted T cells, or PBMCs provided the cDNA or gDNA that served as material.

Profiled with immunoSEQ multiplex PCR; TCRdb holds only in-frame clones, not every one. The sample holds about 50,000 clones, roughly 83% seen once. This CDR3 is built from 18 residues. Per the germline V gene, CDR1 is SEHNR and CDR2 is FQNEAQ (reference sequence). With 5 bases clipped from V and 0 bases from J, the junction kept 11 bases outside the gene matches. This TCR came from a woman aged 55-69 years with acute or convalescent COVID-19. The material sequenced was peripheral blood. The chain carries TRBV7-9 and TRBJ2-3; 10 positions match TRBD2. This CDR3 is CASSPGLAGVSSTDTQYF. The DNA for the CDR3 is TGTGCCAGCAGCCCAGGGCTAGCGGGGGTTTCTAGCACAGATACGCAGTATTTT.